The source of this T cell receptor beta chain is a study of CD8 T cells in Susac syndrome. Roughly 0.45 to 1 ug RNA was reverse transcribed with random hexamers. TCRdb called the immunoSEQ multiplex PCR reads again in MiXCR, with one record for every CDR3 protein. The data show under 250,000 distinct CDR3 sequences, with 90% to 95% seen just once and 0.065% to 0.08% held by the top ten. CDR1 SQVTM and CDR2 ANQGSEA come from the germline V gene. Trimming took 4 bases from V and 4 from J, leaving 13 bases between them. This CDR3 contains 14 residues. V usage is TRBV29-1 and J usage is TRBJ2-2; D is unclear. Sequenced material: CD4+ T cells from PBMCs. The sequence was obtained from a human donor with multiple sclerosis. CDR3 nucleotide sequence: TGCAGCGTTGGAATGACGCGAGGCACCGGGGAGCTGTTTTTT. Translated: CSVGMTRGTGELFF.